Presented here are 28 T cell receptor beta chains from one specimen sequenced in a study of OX40 agonist ivuxolimab in advanced cancers. The protocol was immunoSEQ multiplex PCR, while the TCRdb copy is restricted to in-frame clones and leaves out a portion. The sample comprises 70,000 to 95,000 clones, 85% to 90% of which are singletons, and 13% rests with the top ten. The sequenced sample was CD4+ or CD8+ T cells sorted from blood, obtained in a trial of the OX40 agonist ivuxolimab. These TCRs come from an adult with an advanced solid tumor such as melanoma, head and neck, liver or kidney cancer.

This clone was observed a single time. The chain employs TRBV2 and TRBJ2-2; unclear D gene. The CDR3 is 16 amino acids. V was clipped by 1 base and J by 3 bases, with 12 bases between them. CDR1 is SNHLY and CDR2 is FYNNEI in the germline V gene. CDR3 sequence: CASSEGPTSDTGELFF. CDR3 bases: TGTGCCAGCAGTGAAGGCCCGACGTCCGACACCGGGGAGCTGTTTTTT.

J is TRBJ1-4 and V is TRBV6-5, with 7 bases aligning to TRBD1. J was trimmed by 5 bases and V by 2 bases; bases with no gene match: 2. CDR3 length: 14 residues. CDR1 is MNHEY and CDR2 is SVGAGI in the germline V gene. The CDR3 protein is CASSYGTVNEKLFF. The CDR3 coding sequence is TGTGCCAGCAGTTACGGGACAGTCAATGAAAAACTGTTTTTT.

This chain connects TRBV27 to TRBJ2-7, with D uncertain. The CDR3 contains 15 residues. Per the germline V gene, CDR1 is MNHEY and CDR2 is SMNVEV (reference sequence). Trimming removed 5 bases at V and 3 bases at J, with 17 bases between. The CDR3 region has the DNA TGTGCCAGCAGTCCCACATCGGACGGATTCTACGAGCAGTACTTC. Encoded protein: CASSPTSDGFYEQYF.

The gene calls are TRBV5-1 and TRBJ2-4; TRBD2 matches at 10 bases. The CDR3 length is 17 residues. Unmatched junction bases numbered 9, after V lost 2 bases and J lost 4 bases. Germline CDR1 and CDR2: SGHRS and YFSETQ. The CDR3 sequence is CASSLLRLTSGKNIQYF. CDR3 DNA: TGCGCCAGCAGCTTACTCCGACTGACTAGCGGGAAAAACATTCAGTACTTC.

This chain joins TRBV9 and TRBJ2-7; a weak D match, TRBD2 (6 bases). The CDR3 loop spans 15 amino acids. V lost 1 base and J lost 4, with 15 bases in between. Germline V CDR1 and CDR2: SGDLS, YYNGEE. This CDR3 is CASSVSTGETYEQYF. The CDR3 nucleotides read TGTGCCAGCAGCGTAAGCACGGGAGAGACATACGAGCAGTACTTC.

The V and J genes are TRBV5-5 and TRBJ1-4; D gene ambiguous. CDR1 and CDR2 from the germline V gene are SGHKS and YYEKEE (reference sequence). V was shortened by 3 bases and J by 5 bases, with 14 bases between the two germline ends. There are 15 residues in the CDR3. CDR3: CASSYPGQRNEKLFF. In DNA form, the CDR3 reads TGTGCCAGCAGCTACCCGGGCCAACGCAATGAAAAACTGTTTTTT.

This sequence joins TRBV15 and TRBJ1-1; no definite D call. Germline V gives CDR1 LNHNV, CDR2 YYDKDF (reference sequence). The CDR3 loop spans 12 amino acids. Deletions cut 5 bases from V and 5 bases from J, with 9 bases between. CDR3 in DNA: TGTGCCACCAGCGAGGATGGGACTGAAGCTTTCTTT. It is translated as CATSEDGTEAFF. Together with reference TRBV15 and TRBJ1-1, the CDR3 gives the full variable domain: DAMVIQNPRYQVTQFGKPVTLSCSQTLNHNVMYWYQQKSSQAPKLLFHYYDKDFNNEADTPDNFQSRRPNTSFCFLDIRSPGLGDTAMYLCATSEDGTEAFFGQGTRLTVV.

The J gene is TRBJ2-2, the V gene TRBV27; 8 bases line up with TRBD1. Germline lookup yields CDR1 MNHEY and CDR2 SMNVEV (reference sequence). J was trimmed by 7 bases and V by 5 bases; bases with no gene match: 15. The CDR3 is 17 residues long. As DNA, the CDR3 is TGTGCCAGCAGTCCCGGGGCAGGGGGCGCGTGGATCGGGGAGCTGTTTTTT. Protein: CASSPGAGGAWIGELFF.

The table lists this clone with a count of one. V is TRBV5-1 and J is TRBJ2-1, with 10 bases that match TRBD1. Trimming took 0 bases from V and 2 from J; bases not matched to a gene: 5. The CDR3 contains 17 residues. Per germline, CDR1 SGHRS and CDR2 YFSETQ. The CDR3 bases are TGCGCCAGCAGCTTGGTGGACAGGGGGAGGCCCTACAATGAGCAGTTCTTC. Encoded protein: CASSLVDRGRPYNEQFF. The entire variable domain, with the rest obtained from reference TRBV5-1 and TRBJ2-1, is as follows: KAGVTQTPRYLIKTRGQQVTLSCSPISGHRSVSWYQQTPGQGLQFLFEYFSETQRNKGNFPGRFSGRQFSNSRSEMNVSTLELGDSALYLCASSLVDRGRPYNEQFFGPGTRLTVL.

The rearrangement links TRBV14 to TRBJ2-7, with D possibly called TRBD1 or TRBD2 (5 bases each). The V and J ends lost 1 base and 2 bases respectively, with 12 bases between them. Germline CDR1 reads SGHDN; CDR2 reads FVKESK. The CDR3 runs to 15 residues. For the CDR3, the DNA is TGTGCCAGCAGCCAAGCCTTTTTGGGGGCCTACGAGCAGTACTTC. Amino acids: CASSQAFLGAYEQYF.

The V and J genes are TRBV6-5 and TRBJ2-7; D is possibly TRBD2 (6 bases). Per germline, CDR1 MNHEY and CDR2 SVGAGI. The CDR3 is made up of 13 amino acids. V was pared by 3 bases and J by 4 bases, with 10 bases between. The CDR3 spells CASSYTSRYEQYF. The DNA for the CDR3 is TGTGCCAGCAGTTATACTAGCAGATACGAGCAGTACTTC.

This clone has just one count. The genes are TRBV29-1 and TRBJ1-2; TRBD1 matches 8 bases. The CDR3 runs to 14 residues. Germline trimming cut 6 bases from V and 6 bases from J; bases unmatched to any gene: 12. Germline assignment: CDR1 SQVTM and CDR2 ANQGSEA. The CDR3 nucleotides are TGCAGCGTCGGGGGGGCAGGGGGCCTCCATGGCTACACCTTC. Its protein is CSVGGAGGLHGYTF.

Points on this clone: The junction shows a germline mismatch at one end, possibly a read error. Distinct nucleotide sequences in the sample also encode this CDR3. The CDR3 loop is CASSLGLASYEQYF. The CDR3 bases are TGTGCCAGCAGTTTAGGTTTAGCAAGCTACGAGCAGTACTTC. The rearrangement joins TRBV7-8 to TRBJ2-7; no reliable D call. CDR1 is SGHVS, CDR2 FQNEAQ, per germline. The length of the CDR3 is 14 residues. The full variable domain, completed using reference TRBV7-8 and TRBJ2-7, is GAGVSQSPRYKVAKRGQDVALRCDPISGHVSLFWYQQALGQGPEFLTYFQNEAQLDKSGLPSDRFFAERPEGSVSTLKIQRTQQEDSAVYLCASSLGLASYEQYFGPGTRLTVT.

The CDR3 loop is CATEGTFPYEQYF. The CDR3, as DNA: TGTGCCACCGAGGGAACGTTTCCCTACGAGCAGTACTTC. The V gene is TRBV2, the J gene TRBJ2-7; D is possibly TRBD2 (5 bases). CDR3 length equals 13 residues. With 10 bases removed from V and 2 bases from J, the gap between germline ends came to 15 bases. The germline CDR1 and CDR2 sequences are SNHLY and FYNNEI.

This clone was recorded only once. The chain couples TRBV19 to TRBJ1-1; 7 positions match TRBD1. Germline CDR1 and CDR2: LNHDA and SQIVND (reference sequence). The CDR3 length is 13 residues. J gave up 10 bases and V 1 base, and 6 bases lay outside the gene matches. The CDR3 nucleotides read TGTGCCAGTAGTATAGTCCCGACAGGGCTAGCTTTCTTT. This translates into CASSIVPTGLAFF.

This chain links TRBV11-2 with TRBJ2-5; the D is unclear. This CDR3 contains 13 residues. V was clipped by 5 bases and J by 5 bases, with 12 bases between them. Germline V CDR1 and CDR2: SGHAT, FQNNGV. CDR3 coding DNA: TGTGCCAGCAGCCCAGATTGTTTTGAGACCCAGTACTTC. Translated, it gives CASSPDCFETQYF.

The V and J genes are TRBV11-2 and TRBJ2-2, with 7 bases identical to TRBD2. V lost 0 bases and J lost 2; bases outside the gene matches: 9. This CDR3 has 18 residues. Germline loops: CDR1 SGHAT, CDR2 FQNNGV. CDR3 sequence reads: CASSLDSASGLNTGELFF. CDR3 bases: TGTGCCAGCAGCTTAGATTCGGCTAGCGGCCTAAACACCGGGGAGCTGTTTTTT.

This clone has a handful of counts. The chain joins TRBV28 to TRBJ2-2, with D perhaps TRBD2 (5 bases). V lost 3 bases and J 7 bases, leaving 12 bases between the germline ends. The CDR3 spans 14 residues. In germline, CDR1 is MDHEN, CDR2 SYDVKM. Here the CDR3 reads CASSFTGVHGELFF. The CDR3 DNA follows: TGTGCCAGCAGTTTTACCGGGGTCCACGGGGAGCTGTTTTTT.

The chain is built from TRBV2 and TRBJ1-4; a weak D match, TRBD1 (5 bases). The germline V and J ends were trimmed by 10 bases and 5 bases, with 17 bases remaining between them. CDR1 is SNHLY and CDR2 is FYNNEI in the germline V gene. The CDR3 is made up of 14 amino acids. Here the CDR3 DNA reads TGTGCCAACAGCGCGGGACGGTCAAATGAAAAACTGTTTTTT. The encoded protein is CANSAGRSNEKLFF. The entire variable domain, with the rest obtained from reference TRBV2 and TRBJ1-4, is as follows: EPEVTQTPSHQVTQMGQEVILRCVPISNHLYFYWYRQILGQKVEFLVSFYNNEISEKSEIFDDQFSVERPDGSNFTLKIRSTKLEDSAMYFCANSAGRSNEKLFFGSGTQLSVL.

The genes are TRBV27 and TRBJ2-7; D not certain. CDR1 MNHEY and CDR2 SMNVEV come from the germline V gene (reference sequence). V was clipped by 0 bases and J by 5 bases, with 8 bases between them. There are 13 residues in the CDR3. CDR3 sequence (DNA): TGTGCCAGCAGTTTATCGAGGCAGGACGAGCAGTACTTC. It yields the protein CASSLSRQDEQYF.

This rearrangement joins TRBV13 to TRBJ1-1, with D uncertain. The V and J ends lost 3 bases and 2 bases respectively, with 4 bases between them. Germline values: CDR1 PRHDT, CDR2 FYEKMQ (reference sequence). This CDR3 is built from 12 residues. For the CDR3, the DNA is TGTGCCAGCAGCTTCAAAAACACTGAAGCTTTCTTT. This encodes CASSFKNTEAFF. The whole variable domain, remainder taken from reference TRBV13 and TRBJ1-1, is AAGVIQSPRHLIKEKRETATLKCYPIPRHDTVYWYQQGPGQDPQFLISFYEKMQSDKGSIPDRFSAQQFSDYHSELNMSSLELGDSALYFCASSFKNTEAFFGQGTRLTVV.

This chain joins TRBV6-5 and TRBJ2-5, with TRBD2 matching 15 bases. Trimming at V came to 5 bases and at J to 4 bases, leaving 2 bases not matched to a gene. CDR1 and CDR2 (germline): MNHEY, SVGAGI. The CDR3 has 15 amino acids. CDR3 amino acids: CASSRGLAGGETQYF. The CDR3 DNA follows: TGTGCCAGCAGTAGGGGACTAGCGGGAGGAGAGACCCAGTACTTC.

A few counts support this clone. V usage is TRBV9 and J usage is TRBJ1-1; TRBD1 is a possible D gene (6 bases). This CDR3 comprises 13 residues. Trimming took 4 bases from V and 6 from J, leaving 13 bases between them. Germline CDR1 is SGDLS and CDR2 is YYNGEE. The CDR3 DNA sequence: TGTGCCAGCAGCCCTCAGGGGTTCGCTGAAGCTTTCTTT. Residues: CASSPQGFAEAFF.

V gene TRBV6-1 combines with J gene TRBJ1-2, with TRBD1 matching 9 bases. Trimming removed 2 bases from V and 4 bases from J; junction bases left unmatched: 8. The CDR3 is 16 residues long. Germline V CDR1 and CDR2: MNHNS, SASEGT. The CDR3 sequence: CASSEPPGTGRYGYTF. The CDR3 nucleotides are TGTGCCAGCAGTGAACCACCCGGGACAGGGCGCTATGGCTACACCTTC.

The chain couples TRBV6-4 to TRBJ2-3; 14 nucleotides align to TRBD2. Germline V gene data show CDR1 as MRHNA and CDR2 as SNTAGT. CDR3 size: 16 residues. V shed 5 bases and J 6 bases; nucleotides not matched to a gene: 7. The CDR3 here is CASSYPGTSGGDTQYF. CDR3 nucleotides: TGTGCCAGCAGTTACCCCGGGACTAGCGGGGGTGATACGCAGTATTTT.

The chain joins TRBV10-3 to TRBJ2-7, with D possibly matching TRBD2 (6 bases). The V gene's germline CDR1 is ENHRY and CDR2 SYGVKD. V was clipped by 8 bases and J by 2 bases, with 16 bases between them. CDR3 length: 14 residues. CDR3 coding DNA: TGTGCCATCCGTCGGGCTAGCGAGACCTACGAGCAGTACTTC. This translates into CAIRRASETYEQYF.

The CDR3 sequence is CASSYSQGRQETQYF. CDR3 in DNA: TGCGCCAGCAGCTACTCACAGGGGCGACAAGAGACCCAGTACTTC. J is TRBJ2-5 and V is TRBV5-1, with 7 nucleotides matching TRBD1. CDR1 is SGHRS and CDR2 is YFSETQ in the germline V gene. This CDR3 contains 15 residues. With 3 bases clipped from V and 2 bases from J, the junction kept 7 bases outside the gene matches.

Details on this clone: One end of the junction does not line up with germline, which may come from a read error. This chain connects TRBV7-7 to TRBJ2-3, with D possibly matching TRBD1 (6 bases). CDR1 and CDR2 from the germline V gene are SSHAT and FNYEAQ (reference sequence). The CDR3 extends over 16 amino acids. The CDR3 nucleotides are TGTGCTAGCAGCTTTAGCGTCGAGGGGGGCACAGATACGCAGTATTTT. Translation: CASSFSVEGGTDTQYF.